These 22 T cell receptor beta chains originate from one sample sequenced in a study of blood T cell repertoires in COVID-19. TCRdb's table, derived via immunoSEQ multiplex PCR, lists solely in-frame clones and lacks some. The sample lists approximately 49,000 clones, about 81% seen once, with about 14% in the top ten. What was sequenced was peripheral blood. The receptor set was obtained from a human donor with acute or convalescent COVID-19. The donor label of this sample is uncertain.

The CDR3 sequence: CASRGTLNTEAFF. The DNA of the CDR3 is TGTGCCAGCAGAGGGACATTGAACACTGAAGCTTTCTTT. The chain carries TRBV2 and TRBJ1-1; a possible D gene is TRBD1 (6 bases). The V end was cut by 6 bases, the J end by 0 bases, with 8 bases between. Germline V lookup: CDR1 SNHLY, CDR2 FYNNEI. The CDR3 is 13 amino acids.

The V and J genes are TRBV24-1 and TRBJ1-2, with 12 bases lining up with TRBD1. The V segment lost 4 bases and the J segment 10 bases; nucleotides outside the gene matches: 6. The CDR3 has 14 amino acids. Germline loops: CDR1 KGHDR, CDR2 SFDVKD. The DNA of the CDR3 is TGTGCCACCAGTGAATCCGGGACAGGGGGCTCCTACACCTTC. It is translated as CATSESGTGGSYTF.

The chain has TRBV28 and TRBJ2-1; tentative D call: TRBD2 (5 bases). Trimming took 3 bases from V and 6 from J, leaving 9 bases between them. This CDR3 is built from 13 residues. CDR1 and CDR2 from the germline V gene are MDHEN and SYDVKM. This chain's CDR3 is CASSLRTFNEQFF. CDR3 in DNA: TGTGCCAGCAGTTTGCGGACTTTCAATGAGCAGTTCTTC.

This chain links TRBV6-4 with TRBJ2-7, with TRBD2 matching 11 bases. The CDR3 covers 17 residues. Per germline, CDR1 MRHNA and CDR2 SNTAGT. V gave up 5 bases and J gave up 5 bases; unmatched junction bases: 14. CDR3 bases: TGTGCCAGCAGTTTTACTAGCGGGAGATTGGCGGGCGACGAGCAGTACTTC. Residues: CASSFTSGRLAGDEQYF.

This clone was seen a single time. CDR3 region: CASSLWGRTQETQYF. The DNA for the CDR3 is TGTGCCAGCAGCTTGTGGGGGCGCACCCAAGAGACCCAGTACTTC. The chain recombines TRBV5-6 with TRBJ2-5; D perhaps matches TRBD1 (6 bases). Germline loops: CDR1 SGHDT, CDR2 YYEEEE. The V gene lost 1 base and the J gene lost 1 base, with 11 bases spanning the gap. The CDR3 is 15 amino acids.

This chain connects TRBV7-2 to TRBJ2-5; 14 bases line up with TRBD2. CDR3 length: 17 amino acids. Germline trimming cut 6 bases from V and 5 bases from J; bases unmatched to any gene: 11. Germline V CDR1 and CDR2: SGHTA, FQGNSA. The CDR3 loop is CASRTVVTSGREETQYF. CDR3 DNA sequence: TGTGCCAGCAGGACAGTGGTGACTAGCGGGAGGGAGGAGACCCAGTACTTC.

The rearrangement joins TRBV19 to TRBJ1-1; 9 bases align to TRBD1. Germline CDR1 and CDR2: LNHDA and SQIVND (reference sequence). V gave up 0 bases and J gave up 10 bases; unmatched junction bases: 3. The CDR3 is 13 residues long. For the CDR3, the DNA is TGTGCCAGTAGTATAGAACAGGGGGCTACAGCTTTCTTT. The encoded protein is CASSIEQGATAFF.

This clone was found a few times. This sequence joins TRBV11-3 and TRBJ1-3, with TRBD1 matching 7 bases. The CDR3 consists of 14 residues. Germline V gene sequence: CDR1 SGHNT, CDR2 YENEEA. V lost 5 bases and J lost 4; bases outside the gene matches: 5. CDR3 nucleotides: TGTGCCAGCAGCAGCGGACAGGTCGGAAACACCATATATTTT. It translates to CASSSGQVGNTIYF.

The genes are TRBV7-2 and TRBJ1-4; TRBD1 matches 7 bases. Germline CDR1 and CDR2: SGHTA and FQGNSA. V shed 5 bases and J 8 bases; nucleotides not matched to a gene: 5. The CDR3 totals 13 residues. CDR3 DNA: TGTGCCAGCAGCCGGGGGACAGCCGAAAAACTGTTTTTT. This codes for CASSRGTAEKLFF. The full variable domain, in which reference TRBV7-2 and TRBJ1-4 provide the parts outside the CDR3, is GAGVSQSPSNKVTEKGKDVELRCDPISGHTALYWYRQSLGQGLEFLIYFQGNSAPDKSGLPSDRFSAERTGGSVSTLTIQRTQQEDSAVYLCASSRGTAEKLFFGSGTQLSVL.

This chain uses TRBV15 with TRBJ2-1; D perhaps matches TRBD2 (5 bases). CDR1 and CDR2 from the germline V gene are LNHNV and YYDKDF (reference sequence). CDR3 size: 18 residues. Trimming left V 1 base short and J 0 bases short, with 16 bases between. This chain's CDR3 is CATSRGSSGRSSYNEQFF. CDR3 sequence (DNA): TGTGCCACCAGCAGAGGGTCCAGCGGCCGAAGCTCCTACAATGAGCAGTTCTTC.

This clone was seen once. V and J are TRBV5-6 and TRBJ2-7, with a possible D match to TRBD2 (5 bases). Trimming took 6 bases from V and 0 from J, leaving 10 bases between them. The germline CDR1 and CDR2 sequences are SGHDT and YYEEEE. The CDR3 loop spans 13 amino acids. The CDR3 reads CASTIRGSYEQYF. The CDR3 DNA sequence: TGTGCCAGCACGATACGGGGCTCCTACGAGCAGTACTTC.

The genes are TRBV28 and TRBJ2-5; 8 bases line up with TRBD2. The J segment lost 3 bases and the V segment lost 3 bases, leaving 3 bases of the junction unmatched. The CDR3 runs 14 residues. CDR1 is MDHEN and CDR2 is SYDVKM in the germline V gene. This CDR3 reads CASSFLSGEETQYF. CDR3 sequence (DNA): TGTGCCAGCAGTTTCCTTAGCGGGGAAGAGACCCAGTACTTC. Variable domain in full (rest from reference TRBV28 and TRBJ2-5): DVKVTQSSRYLVKRTGEKVFLECVQDMDHENMFWYRQDPGLGLRLIYFSYDVKMKEKGDIPEGYSVSREKKERFSLILESASTNQTSMYLCASSFLSGEETQYFGPGTRLLVL.

CDR3 amino acids: CASTQGQGSYGYTF. In DNA, the CDR3 is TGTGCCAGCACCCAAGGCCAGGGGAGCTATGGCTACACCTTC. The V gene is TRBV2, the J gene TRBJ1-2; maybe TRBD1 (6 bases). Trimming cost V 7 bases and J 4 bases, with 16 bases left between them. Germline-derived CDR1 and CDR2 are SNHLY and FYNNEI. The CDR3 sequence is 14 residues long.

The chain carries TRBV13 and TRBJ2-5; 10 bases agree with TRBD2. The CDR3 length is 15 residues. Germline V gene sequence: CDR1 PRHDT, CDR2 FYEKMQ (reference sequence). V lost 1 base and J lost 5; bases outside the gene matches: 4. CDR3 in DNA: TGTGCCAGCAGCTTAGCAGCGGGGGGGATTGAGACCCAGTACTTC. Its translation: CASSLAAGGIETQYF.

The V and J genes are TRBV7-9 and TRBJ1-6, with 8 bases aligning to TRBD1. Germline loops: CDR1 SEHNR, CDR2 FQNEAQ (reference sequence). Trimming removed 5 bases from V and 6 bases from J; junction bases left unmatched: 6. The length of the CDR3 is 15 residues. CDR3 coding DNA: TGTGCCAGCAGCCTCCAGGGGGCAAGTAATTCACCCCTCCACTTT. This encodes CASSLQGASNSPLHF. The variable domain in full, completed from reference TRBV7-9 and TRBJ1-6, reads DTGVSQNPRHKITKRGQNVTFRCDPISEHNRLYWYRQTLGQGPEFLTYFQNEAQLEKSRLLSDRFSAERPKGSFSTLEIQRTEQGDSAMYLCASSLQGASNSPLHFGNGTRLTVT.

The rearrangement joins TRBV7-2 to TRBJ1-5; D unresolved. The CDR3 contains 14 residues. Germline CDR1 reads SGHTA; CDR2 reads FQGNSA. Trimming stripped 0 bases from V and 6 bases from J, with 9 bases between. In DNA, the CDR3 is TGTGCCAGCAGCTTAGCTTTAGAAAGTCAGCCCCAGCATTTT. This gives the protein CASSLALESQPQHF.

This chain connects TRBV5-4 to TRBJ2-1; TRBD2 matches 12 bases. V shed 0 bases, J shed 10 bases, and the junction held 11 bases outside the gene matches. Germline lookup yields CDR1 SGHNT and CDR2 YYREEE (reference sequence). The CDR3 is made up of 17 amino acids. DNA of the CDR3: TGTGCCAGCAGCTTGGAACTAGCGGGGGGCTCACCTCACGAGCAGTTCTTC. This sequence encodes CASSLELAGGSPHEQFF.

This clone has a handful of counts. This rearrangement joins TRBV18 to TRBJ2-2; 7 nucleotides line up with TRBD1. The trim removed 1 base at V and 2 bases at J, leaving 1 base unmatched. The CDR3 is 15 residues long. In germline, CDR1 is KGHSH, CDR2 LQKENI. The CDR3 DNA reads TGTGCCAGCTCACCACAGGGGGCCAACACCGGGGAGCTGTTTTTT. Protein sequence: CASSPQGANTGELFF.

The chain links TRBV5-4 to TRBJ1-3; D not certain. Between the trimmed V and J ends, which lost 0 bases and 5 bases, there was a span of 3 bases. The CDR3 covers 12 residues. The germline V gene encodes CDR1 SGHNT and CDR2 YYREEE (reference sequence). The CDR3 DNA follows: TGTGCCAGCAGCTTGGACAGAAACACCATATATTTT. This encodes CASSLDRNTIYF.

The genes are TRBV11-3 and TRBJ2-7; D gene unclear. The CDR3 loop spans 14 amino acids. Trimming took 5 bases from V and 3 from J, leaving 14 bases between them. Per germline, CDR1 SGHNT and CDR2 YENEEA. The CDR3 here is CASSPDTQVYEQYF. CDR3 bases: TGTGCCAGCAGCCCTGACACCCAAGTCTACGAGCAGTACTTC.

The gene calls are TRBV6-5 and TRBJ2-1; TRBD2 aligns across 11 bases. The CDR3 runs 15 residues. Germline V gene sequence: CDR1 MNHEY, CDR2 SVGAGI. The ends lost 4 bases at V and 9 bases at J; junction bases unmatched: 8. CDR3 nucleotides: TGTGCCAGCAGTTCGGGACTAGCGGCCGTCATTGAGCAGTTCTTC. It is translated as CASSSGLAAVIEQFF.

This chain links TRBV2 with TRBJ2-2; the match to TRBD1 covers 9 bases. V lost 8 bases, J lost 5 bases, and 9 bases stayed unmatched. The CDR3 is made up of 15 amino acids. Per germline, CDR1 SNHLY and CDR2 FYNNEI. The CDR3 DNA reads TGTGCCAGCCGACCACCGACAGGGGGAACCGGGGAGCTGTTTTTT. Residues: CASRPPTGGTGELFF.